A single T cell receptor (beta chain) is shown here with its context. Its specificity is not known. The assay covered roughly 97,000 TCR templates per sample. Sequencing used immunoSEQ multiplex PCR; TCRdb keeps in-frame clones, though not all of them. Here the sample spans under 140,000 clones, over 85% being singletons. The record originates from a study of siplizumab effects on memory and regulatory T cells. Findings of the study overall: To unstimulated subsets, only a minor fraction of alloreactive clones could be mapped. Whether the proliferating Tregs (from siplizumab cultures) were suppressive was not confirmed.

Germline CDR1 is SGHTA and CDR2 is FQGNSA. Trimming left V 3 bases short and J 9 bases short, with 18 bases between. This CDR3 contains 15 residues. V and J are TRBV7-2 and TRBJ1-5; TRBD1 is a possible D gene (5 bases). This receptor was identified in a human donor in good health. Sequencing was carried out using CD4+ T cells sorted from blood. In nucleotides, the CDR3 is TGTGCCAGCAGCTTGGCCGGGGCGCGATCCGGGCCCCAGCATTTT. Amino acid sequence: CASSLAGARSGPQHF.